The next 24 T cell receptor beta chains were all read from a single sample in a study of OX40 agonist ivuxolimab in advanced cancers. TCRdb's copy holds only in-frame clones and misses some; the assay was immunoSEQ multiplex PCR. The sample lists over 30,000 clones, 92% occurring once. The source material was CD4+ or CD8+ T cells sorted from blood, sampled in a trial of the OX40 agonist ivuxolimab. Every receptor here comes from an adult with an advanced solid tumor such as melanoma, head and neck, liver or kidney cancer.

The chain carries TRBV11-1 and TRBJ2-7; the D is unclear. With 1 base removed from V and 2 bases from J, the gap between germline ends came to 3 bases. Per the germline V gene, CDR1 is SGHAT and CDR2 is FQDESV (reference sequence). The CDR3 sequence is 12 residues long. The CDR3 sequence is CASSLGTYEQYF. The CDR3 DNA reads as TGTGCCAGCAGCTTAGGTACCTACGAGCAGTACTTC.

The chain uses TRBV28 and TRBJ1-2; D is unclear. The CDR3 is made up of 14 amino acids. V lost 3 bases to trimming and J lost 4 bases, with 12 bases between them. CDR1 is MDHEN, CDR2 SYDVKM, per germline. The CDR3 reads CASSFSGRSYGYTF. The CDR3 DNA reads TGTGCCAGCAGTTTTTCCGGCAGGAGCTATGGCTACACCTTC.

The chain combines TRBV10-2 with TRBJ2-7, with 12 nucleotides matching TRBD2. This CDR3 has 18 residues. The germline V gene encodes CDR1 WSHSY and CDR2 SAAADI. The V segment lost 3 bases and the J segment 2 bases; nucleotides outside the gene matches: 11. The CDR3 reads CASSEMGLAGRSPYEQYF. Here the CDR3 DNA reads TGCGCCAGCAGTGAAATGGGACTAGCGGGCCGGAGCCCCTACGAGCAGTACTTC.

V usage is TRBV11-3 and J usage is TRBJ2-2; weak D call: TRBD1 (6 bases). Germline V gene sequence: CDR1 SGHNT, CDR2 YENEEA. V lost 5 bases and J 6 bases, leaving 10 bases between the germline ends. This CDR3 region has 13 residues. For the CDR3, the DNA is TGTGCCAGCAGCCCCAGGGGAGCCGGGGAGCTGTTTTTT. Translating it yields CASSPRGAGELFF. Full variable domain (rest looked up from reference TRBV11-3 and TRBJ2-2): EAGVVQSPRYKIIEKKQPVAFWCNPISGHNTLYWYLQNLGQGPELLIRYENEEAVDDSQLPKDRFSAERLKGVDSTLKIQPAELGDSAVYLCASSPRGAGELFFGEGSRLTVL.

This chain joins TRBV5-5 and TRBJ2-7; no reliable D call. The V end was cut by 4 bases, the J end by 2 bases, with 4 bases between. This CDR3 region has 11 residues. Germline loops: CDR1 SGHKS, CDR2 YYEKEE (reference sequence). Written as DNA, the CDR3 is TGTGCCAGCAGCGTTACCTACGAGCAGTACTTC. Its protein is CASSVTYEQYF.

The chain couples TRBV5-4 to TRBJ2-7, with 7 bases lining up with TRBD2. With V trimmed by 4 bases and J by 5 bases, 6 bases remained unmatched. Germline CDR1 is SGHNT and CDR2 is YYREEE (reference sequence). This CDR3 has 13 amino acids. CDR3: CASSGSAGDEQYF. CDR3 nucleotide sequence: TGTGCCAGCAGCGGGAGTGCGGGGGACGAGCAGTACTTC.

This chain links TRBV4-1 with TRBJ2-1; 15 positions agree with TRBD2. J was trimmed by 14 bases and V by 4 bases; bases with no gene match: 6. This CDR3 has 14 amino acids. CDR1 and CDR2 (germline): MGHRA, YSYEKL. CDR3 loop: CASSPDGTSGRKFF. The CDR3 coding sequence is TGCGCCAGCAGCCCGGACGGGACTAGCGGGAGGAAGTTCTTC.

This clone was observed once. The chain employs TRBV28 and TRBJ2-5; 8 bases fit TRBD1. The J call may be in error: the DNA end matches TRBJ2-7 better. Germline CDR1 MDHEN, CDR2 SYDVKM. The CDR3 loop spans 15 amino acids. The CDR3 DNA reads TGTGCCAGCAGCACCACAGGGGGTTTAACCTACGAGCAGTACTTC. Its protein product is CASSTTGGLTYEQYF.

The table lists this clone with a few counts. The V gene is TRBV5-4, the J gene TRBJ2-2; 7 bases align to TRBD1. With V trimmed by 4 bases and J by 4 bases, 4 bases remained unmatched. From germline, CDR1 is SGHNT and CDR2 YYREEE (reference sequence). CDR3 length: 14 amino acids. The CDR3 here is CASSRGLSTGELFF. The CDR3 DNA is TGTGCCAGCAGCAGGGGGCTAAGCACCGGGGAGCTGTTTTTT.

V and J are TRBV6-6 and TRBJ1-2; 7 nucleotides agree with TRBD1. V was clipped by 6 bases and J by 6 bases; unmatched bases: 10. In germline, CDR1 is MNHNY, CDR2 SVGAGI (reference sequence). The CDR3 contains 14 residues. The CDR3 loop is CASSRPGQSNGYTF. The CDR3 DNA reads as TGTGCCAGCAGCCGCCCGGGACAGTCGAATGGCTACACCTTC.

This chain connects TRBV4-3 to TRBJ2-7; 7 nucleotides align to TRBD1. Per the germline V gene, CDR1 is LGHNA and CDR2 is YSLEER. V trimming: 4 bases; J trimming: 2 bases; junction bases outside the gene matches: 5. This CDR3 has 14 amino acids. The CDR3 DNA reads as TGCGCCAGCAGCCCCTGGCAGGGGGCCTACGAGCAGTACTTC. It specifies CASSPWQGAYEQYF.

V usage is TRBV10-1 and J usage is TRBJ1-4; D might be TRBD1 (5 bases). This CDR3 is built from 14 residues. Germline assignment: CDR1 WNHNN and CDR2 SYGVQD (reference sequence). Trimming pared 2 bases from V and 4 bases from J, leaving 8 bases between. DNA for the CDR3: TGCGCCAGCAGTGAGGGACAACTTAATGAAAAACTGTTTTTT. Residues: CASSEGQLNEKLFF.

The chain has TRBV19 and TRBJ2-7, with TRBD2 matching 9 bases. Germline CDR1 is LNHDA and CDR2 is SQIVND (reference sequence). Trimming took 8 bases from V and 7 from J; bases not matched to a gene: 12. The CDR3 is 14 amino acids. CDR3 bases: TGTGCCAGTTCGTCCCTGCGGGAGGGTGGGGAGCAGTACTTC. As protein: CASSSLREGGEQYF. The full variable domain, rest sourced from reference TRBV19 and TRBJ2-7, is DGGITQSPKYLFRKEGQNVTLSCEQNLNHDAMYWYRQDPGQGLRLIYYSQIVNDFQKGDIAEGYSVSREKKESFPLTVTSAQKNPTAFYLCASSSLREGGEQYFGPGTRLTVT.

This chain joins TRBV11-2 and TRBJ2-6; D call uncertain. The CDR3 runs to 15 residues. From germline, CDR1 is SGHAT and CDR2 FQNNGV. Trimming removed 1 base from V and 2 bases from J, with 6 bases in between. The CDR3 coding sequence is TGTGCCAGCAGCTTAGCCTTGACTGGGGCCAACGTCCTGACTTTC. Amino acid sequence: CASSLALTGANVLTF.

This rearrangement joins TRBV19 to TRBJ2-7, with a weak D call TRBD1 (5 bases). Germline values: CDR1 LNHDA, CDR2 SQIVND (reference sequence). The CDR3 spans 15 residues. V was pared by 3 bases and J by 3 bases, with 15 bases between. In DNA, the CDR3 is TGTGCCAGTAGTATGCAGCAGGGTCAAATCTACGAGCAGTACTTC. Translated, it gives CASSMQQGQIYEQYF.

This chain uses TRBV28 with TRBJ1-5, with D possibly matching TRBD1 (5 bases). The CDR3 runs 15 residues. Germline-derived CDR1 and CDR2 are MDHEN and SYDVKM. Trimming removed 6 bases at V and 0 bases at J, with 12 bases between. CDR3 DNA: TGTGCCAGCAGCCGACGGGGGGATAGCAATCAGCCCCAGCATTTT. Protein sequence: CASSRRGDSNQPQHF.

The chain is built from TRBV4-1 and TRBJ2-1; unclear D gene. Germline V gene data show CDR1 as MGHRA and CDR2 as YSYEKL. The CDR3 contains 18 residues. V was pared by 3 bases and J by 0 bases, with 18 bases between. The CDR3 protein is CASSHRRRAESSYNEQFF. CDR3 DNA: TGCGCCAGCAGCCACAGACGTAGGGCAGAGAGCTCCTACAATGAGCAGTTCTTC.

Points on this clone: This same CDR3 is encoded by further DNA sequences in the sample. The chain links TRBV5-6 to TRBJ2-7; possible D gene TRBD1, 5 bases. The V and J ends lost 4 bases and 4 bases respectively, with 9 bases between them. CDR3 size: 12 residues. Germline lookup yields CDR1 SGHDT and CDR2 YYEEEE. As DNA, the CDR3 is TGTGCCAGCAGCCTTGGGGCGTACGAGCAGTACTTC. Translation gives CASSLGAYEQYF.

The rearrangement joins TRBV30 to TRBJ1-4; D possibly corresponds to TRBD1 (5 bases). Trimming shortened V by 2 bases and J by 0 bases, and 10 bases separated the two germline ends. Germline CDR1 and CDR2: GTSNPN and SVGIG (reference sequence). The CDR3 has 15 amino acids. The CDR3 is CAWSTGAATNEKLFF. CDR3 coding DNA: TGTGCCTGGAGTACCGGGGCCGCAACTAATGAAAAACTGTTTTTT.

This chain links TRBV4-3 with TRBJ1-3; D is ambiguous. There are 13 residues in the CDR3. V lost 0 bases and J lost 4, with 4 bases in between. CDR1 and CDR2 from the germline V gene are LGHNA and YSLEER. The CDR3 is CASSQDRGNTIYF. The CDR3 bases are TGCGCCAGCAGCCAAGATCGAGGAAACACCATATATTTT.

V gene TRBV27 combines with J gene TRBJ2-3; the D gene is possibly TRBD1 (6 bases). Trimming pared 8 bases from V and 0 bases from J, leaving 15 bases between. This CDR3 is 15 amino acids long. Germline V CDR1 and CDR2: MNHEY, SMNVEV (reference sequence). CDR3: CASSQGPTSTDTQYF. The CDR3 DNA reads TGTGCCAGCTCGCAGGGGCCAACTAGCACAGATACGCAGTATTTT.

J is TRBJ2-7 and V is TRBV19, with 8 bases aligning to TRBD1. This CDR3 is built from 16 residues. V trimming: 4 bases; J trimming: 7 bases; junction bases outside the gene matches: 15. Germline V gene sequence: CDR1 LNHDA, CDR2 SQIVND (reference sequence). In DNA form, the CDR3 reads TGTGCCAGTAGTAGGGTAACGGGGCAGGGGGCGAGAGAGCAGTACTTC. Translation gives CASSRVTGQGAREQYF.

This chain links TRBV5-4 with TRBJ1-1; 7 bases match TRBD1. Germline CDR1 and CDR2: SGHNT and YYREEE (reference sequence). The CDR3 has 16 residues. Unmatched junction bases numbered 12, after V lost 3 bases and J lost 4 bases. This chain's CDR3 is CASSSSSAGGFTEAFF. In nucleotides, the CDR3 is TGTGCCAGCAGCTCGTCGTCGGCAGGGGGTTTCACTGAAGCTTTCTTT.

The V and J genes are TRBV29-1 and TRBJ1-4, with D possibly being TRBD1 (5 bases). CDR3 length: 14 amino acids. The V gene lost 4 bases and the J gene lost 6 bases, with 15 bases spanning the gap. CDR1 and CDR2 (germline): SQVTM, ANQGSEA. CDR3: CSVGAGVGDEKLFF. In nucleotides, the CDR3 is TGCAGCGTTGGCGCCGGGGTAGGGGATGAAAAACTGTTTTTT.